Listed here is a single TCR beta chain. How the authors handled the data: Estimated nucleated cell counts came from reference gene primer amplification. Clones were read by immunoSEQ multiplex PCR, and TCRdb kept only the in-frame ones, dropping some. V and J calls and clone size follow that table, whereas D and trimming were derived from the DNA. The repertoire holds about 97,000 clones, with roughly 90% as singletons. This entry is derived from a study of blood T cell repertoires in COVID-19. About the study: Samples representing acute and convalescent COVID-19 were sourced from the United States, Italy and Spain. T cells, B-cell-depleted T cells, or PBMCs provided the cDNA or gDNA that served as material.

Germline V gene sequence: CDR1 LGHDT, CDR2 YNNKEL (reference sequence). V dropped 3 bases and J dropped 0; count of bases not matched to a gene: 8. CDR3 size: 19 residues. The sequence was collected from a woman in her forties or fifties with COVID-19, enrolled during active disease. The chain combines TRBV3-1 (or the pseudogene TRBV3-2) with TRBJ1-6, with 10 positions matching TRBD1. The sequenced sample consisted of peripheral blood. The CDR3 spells CASSHLSTGGFSYNSPLHF. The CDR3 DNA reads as TGTGCCAGCAGCCACCTTTCGACAGGGGGCTTCTCCTATAATTCACCCCTCCACTTT.